The 30 T cell receptor beta chains presented below share a single source sample, sequenced in a study of shared clonotypes between healthy human individuals. Profiled with immunoSEQ multiplex PCR; TCRdb holds only in-frame clones, not every one. The profile shows roughly 2.2 million clones, around 90% of them singletons. Specimen: naive CD4+ T cells from PBMCs. Regarding subset: CD45RA+ positively selected. The receptors derive from a man aged 18 to 29 in good health. Some clones in this sample may be carry-over from other donors' samples.

Remarks on this clone: Other DNA sequences in the sample encode the same CDR3. The V and J genes are TRBV4-1 and TRBJ1-5; D remains ambiguous. In germline, CDR1 is MGHRA, CDR2 YSYEKL. V was cut by 0 bases and J by 0 bases, with 0 bases left in between. CDR3 length: 13 amino acids. CDR3 loop: CASSQDSNQPQHF. CDR3 DNA: TGCGCCAGCAGCCAAGATAGCAATCAGCCCCAGCATTTT.

V and J are TRBV18 and TRBJ1-1, with D possibly being TRBD1 (5 bases). Trimming took off 3 bases at V and 6 bases at J, with 20 bases between the two ends. The germline gives CDR1 KGHSH, CDR2 LQKENI. This CDR3 spans 16 amino acids. CDR3 coding DNA: TGTGCCAGCTCACCCCCGTTATCGGGGCCAGCTCCTGAAGCTTTCTTT. As protein: CASSPPLSGPAPEAFF.

This clone was counted once. The chain joins TRBV18 to TRBJ1-1; D uncertain. Trimming removed 4 bases at V and 1 base at J, with 13 bases between. The CDR3 spans 15 residues. Per germline, CDR1 KGHSH and CDR2 LQKENI. In DNA, the CDR3 is TGTGCCAGCTCACTGACCCGGGATTCGAACACTGAAGCTTTCTTT. It specifies CASSLTRDSNTEAFF.

The chain carries TRBV10-3 and TRBJ2-3; 8 nucleotides line up with TRBD1. CDR1 is ENHRY and CDR2 is SYGVKD in the germline V gene. V dropped 10 bases and J dropped 2; count of bases not matched to a gene: 14. This CDR3 is built from 16 residues. The CDR3 region has the DNA TGTGCCACCCTTCAGGGGACAGGATTGATCACAGATACGCAGTATTTT. Encoded protein: CATLQGTGLITDTQYF.

This chain joins TRBV27 and TRBJ2-1; 10 bases are a match to TRBD2. CDR1 and CDR2 from the germline V gene are MNHEY and SMNVEV (reference sequence). V was clipped by 1 base and J by 8 bases; unmatched bases: 14. This CDR3 comprises 18 residues. The CDR3 region has the DNA TGTGCCAGCAGTTTATTTCGAATTAGGACTAGCGGCCGCGATGAGCAGTTCTTC. This codes for CASSLFRIRTSGRDEQFF.

This chain joins TRBV6-1 and TRBJ1-5; D call uncertain. Germline V lookup: CDR1 MNHNS, CDR2 SASEGT. Trimming took off 6 bases at V and 6 bases at J, with 9 bases between the two ends. The CDR3 length is 12 residues. In DNA, the CDR3 is TGTGCCAGCAGCACGCGGGTTCAGCCCCAGCATTTT. Translated: CASSTRVQPQHF.

V gene TRBV7-2 combines with J gene TRBJ2-1, with a weak D call TRBD2 (6 bases). Germline CDR1 is SGHTA and CDR2 is FQGNSA. V shed 3 bases and J shed 0 bases, with 18 bases lying between them. The CDR3 sequence is 18 residues long. CDR3 loop: CASSFGLLAPSSYNEQFF. CDR3 DNA: TGTGCCAGCAGCTTCGGATTACTAGCTCCAAGCTCCTACAATGAGCAGTTCTTC.

CDR3 in DNA: TGTGCCAGCAGCTTCGGGGCGGGGCTAGCCAAAAACATTCAGTACTTC. It codes for CASSFGAGLAKNIQYF. V gene TRBV7-2 combines with J gene TRBJ2-4; TRBD2 might be the D (6 bases). Germline V gene data show CDR1 as SGHTA and CDR2 as FQGNSA. The V and J ends lost 3 bases and 0 bases respectively, with 12 bases between them. The CDR3 is made up of 16 amino acids. Supplemented by reference TRBV7-2 and TRBJ2-4, the full variable domain reads GAGVSQSPSNKVTEKGKDVELRCDPISGHTALYWYRQSLGQGLEFLIYFQGNSAPDKSGLPSDRFSAERTGGSVSTLTIQRTQQEDSAVYLCASSFGAGLAKNIQYFGAGTRLSVL.

This clone was seen a handful of times. Other DNA sequences in this specimen translate into the identical CDR3. The chain is built from TRBV18 and TRBJ1-5, with a possible D match to TRBD1 (5 bases). CDR3 size: 12 residues. V lost 3 bases to trimming and J lost 7 bases, with 7 bases between them. Germline assignment: CDR1 KGHSH and CDR2 LQKENI. In DNA, the CDR3 is TGTGCCAGCTCACCGGGGGGGCAGCCCCAGCATTTT. The encoded protein is CASSPGGQPQHF.

The rearrangement uses TRBV6-6 and TRBJ1-5, with 8 bases identical to TRBD1. The CDR3 extends over 14 amino acids. The germline V gene encodes CDR1 MNHNY and CDR2 SVGAGI (reference sequence). With 5 bases clipped from V and 7 bases from J, the junction kept 7 bases outside the gene matches. In DNA form, the CDR3 reads TGTGCCAGCAGTGACAGGACAGGGCAACAGCCCCAGCATTTT. This sequence encodes CASSDRTGQQPQHF.

V is TRBV29-1 and J is TRBJ2-1; D is ambiguous. V dropped 4 bases and J dropped 7 bases, with 11 bases sitting between them. CDR1 SQVTM and CDR2 ANQGSEA come from the germline V gene. CDR3 length equals 12 residues. For the CDR3, the DNA is TGCAGCGTTGGGTCCTCCCGGAATGAGCAGTTCTTC. It translates to CSVGSSRNEQFF.

The chain employs TRBV11-3 and TRBJ2-5, with 9 bases identical to TRBD1. The DNA end favors TRBJ2-7, so the J call may be wrong. Germline values: CDR1 SGHNT, CDR2 YENEEA. The CDR3 is 16 residues long. The CDR3 protein is CASSRDFGTGSYEQYF. Here the CDR3 DNA reads TGTGCCAGCAGCCGAGATTTTGGGACAGGGTCTTACGAGCAGTACTTC.

The rearrangement joins TRBV5-1 to TRBJ2-2; 8 nucleotides align to TRBD2. The CDR3 has 14 residues. V gave up 3 bases and J gave up 5 bases; unmatched junction bases: 3. Germline-derived CDR1 and CDR2 are SGHRS and YFSETQ. The CDR3 is CASSSASGTGELFF. CDR3 coding DNA: TGCGCCAGCAGCTCCGCTAGCGGGACCGGGGAGCTGTTTTTT.

The chain recombines TRBV18 with TRBJ2-7; TRBD2 agrees at 8 bases. The V gene end was trimmed by 3 bases and the J gene end by 1 base; junction bases not matched to a gene: 5. The germline CDR1 and CDR2 sequences are KGHSH and LQKENI. The CDR3 is made up of 15 amino acids. The CDR3 DNA sequence: TGTGCCAGCTCACCTCAACTAGCGGCTTCCTACGAGCAGTACTTC. Its translation is CASSPQLAASYEQYF. Full variable domain (rest looked up from reference TRBV18 and TRBJ2-7): NAGVMQNPRHLVRRRGQEARLRCSPMKGHSHVYWYRQLPEEGLKFMVYLQKENIIDESGMPKERFSAEFPKEGPSILRIQQVVRGDSAAYFCASSPQLAASYEQYFGPGTRLTVT.

The chain uses TRBV28 and TRBJ2-7; 9 bases line up with TRBD1. J lost 3 bases, V lost 2 bases, and 11 bases had no gene match. CDR3 length: 17 amino acids. CDR1 and CDR2 from the germline V gene are MDHEN and SYDVKM. For the CDR3, the DNA is TGTGCCAGCAGTTTACGAAGGGACAGGGTACCTCGCTACGAGCAGTACTTC. As protein: CASSLRRDRVPRYEQYF.

The chain recombines TRBV25-1 with TRBJ1-1; D might be TRBD1 (5 bases). CDR1 MGHDK and CDR2 SYGVNS come from the germline V gene. V shed 3 bases and J shed 0 bases, with 17 bases lying between them. The CDR3 sequence is 17 residues long. The CDR3 sequence is CASSEWDGNPMNTEAFF. As DNA, the CDR3 is TGTGCCAGCAGTGAGTGGGACGGCAACCCCATGAACACTGAAGCTTTCTTT.

This sequence joins TRBV2 and TRBJ2-7; D is unclear. CDR1 and CDR2 (germline): SNHLY, FYNNEI. V was cut by 6 bases and J by 4 bases, with 16 bases left in between. CDR3 length equals 14 residues. CDR3 residues: CASSPAAPVYEQYF. CDR3 sequence (DNA): TGTGCCAGCAGCCCGGCAGCGCCAGTATACGAGCAGTACTTC.

The chain carries TRBV19 and TRBJ2-1; a weak D match, TRBD1 (6 bases). The CDR3 length is 13 residues. V was trimmed by 3 bases and J by 6 bases, leaving 9 bases between them. Germline V gives CDR1 LNHDA, CDR2 SQIVND (reference sequence). CDR3 region: CASSIPRGNEQFF. In DNA form, the CDR3 reads TGTGCCAGTAGTATCCCCAGGGGCAATGAGCAGTTCTTC.

The V gene is TRBV4-1, the J gene TRBJ2-1; 9 bases are shared with TRBD2. Trimming at V came to 1 base and at J to 15 bases, leaving 7 bases not matched to a gene. The CDR3 runs to 13 residues. CDR1 MGHRA and CDR2 YSYEKL come from the germline V gene. CDR3 sequence reads: CASSQAFSGSLFF. The CDR3 coding sequence is TGCGCCAGCAGCCAAGCCTTTAGCGGGAGTCTGTTCTTC.

The gene calls are TRBV7-6 and TRBJ1-1; D is unresolved. V lost 5 bases to trimming and J lost 1 base, with 11 bases between them. Germline V gene lookup returns CDR1 SGHVS and CDR2 FNYEAQ. The CDR3 extends over 14 amino acids. The CDR3 bases are TGTGCCAGCAGCCCCGGACCGGGGAACACTGAAGCTTTCTTT. Its translation is CASSPGPGNTEAFF.

J is TRBJ2-3 and V is TRBV11-2, with 13 bases identical to TRBD2. CDR3 length: 16 residues. Germline V lookup: CDR1 SGHAT, CDR2 FQNNGV. V lost 5 bases, J lost 2 bases, and 4 bases stayed unmatched. The CDR3 here is CASSPGTSGNTDTQYF. In nucleotides, the CDR3 is TGTGCCAGCAGCCCCGGGACTAGCGGGAACACAGATACGCAGTATTTT. Full variable domain (rest looked up from reference TRBV11-2 and TRBJ2-3): EAGVAQSPRYKIIEKRQSVAFWCNPISGHATLYWYQQILGQGPKLLIQFQNNGVVDDSQLPKDRFSAERLKGVDSTLKIQPAKLEDSAVYLCASSPGTSGNTDTQYFGPGTRLTVL.

The chain has TRBV5-8 and TRBJ2-7; the D gene could be TRBD1 or TRBD2 (5 bases each). This CDR3 is built from 18 residues. Deletions cut 2 bases from V and 6 bases from J, with 27 bases between. Germline loops: CDR1 SGHTS, CDR2 YDEGEE. The CDR3 DNA reads TGTGCCAGCAGCTTACTAGGCGCCCCGGAGGTTTGGCAGGGCGAGCAGTACTTC. This codes for CASSLLGAPEVWQGEQYF.

This clone appeared once. The chain carries TRBV9 and TRBJ2-4, with D tentatively TRBD2 (5 bases). With 2 bases removed from V and 2 bases from J, the gap between germline ends came to 5 bases. CDR1 and CDR2 from the germline V gene are SGDLS and YYNGEE. The CDR3 runs to 13 residues. The CDR3 is CASSVDSKNIQYF. CDR3 bases: TGTGCCAGCAGCGTGGACTCCAAAAACATTCAGTACTTC.

The chain links TRBV4-1 to TRBJ1-1, with no clear D. The CDR3 length is 13 residues. Germline CDR1 is MGHRA and CDR2 is YSYEKL. V was cut by 4 bases and J by 3 bases, with 9 bases left in between. CDR3 DNA: TGCGCCAGCAGCCTGGCGGGTGACACTGAAGCTTTCTTT. Translating it yields CASSLAGDTEAFF.

The V gene is TRBV5-1, the J gene TRBJ2-1; TRBD2 matches at 8 bases. The V gene end was trimmed by 4 bases and the J gene end by 6 bases; junction bases not matched to a gene: 12. Germline lookup yields CDR1 SGHRS and CDR2 YFSETQ. CDR3 length equals 16 residues. CDR3 in amino acids: CASSGLPGRAGNEQFF. The DNA for the CDR3 is TGCGCCAGCAGCGGTCTTCCCGGGAGGGCCGGCAATGAGCAGTTCTTC. Complete variable domain (other parts from reference TRBV5-1 and TRBJ2-1): KAGVTQTPRYLIKTRGQQVTLSCSPISGHRSVSWYQQTPGQGLQFLFEYFSETQRNKGNFPGRFSGRQFSNSRSEMNVSTLELGDSALYLCASSGLPGRAGNEQFFGPGTRLTVL.

The gene calls are TRBV28 and TRBJ2-5; 7 bases fit TRBD1. V shed 2 bases, J shed 5 bases, and the junction held 5 bases outside the gene matches. The CDR3 covers 14 residues. Germline V CDR1 and CDR2: MDHEN, SYDVKM. This chain's CDR3 is CASSLRGRWETQYF. For the CDR3, the DNA is TGTGCCAGCAGTTTAAGGGGGCGGTGGGAGACCCAGTACTTC.

The chain has TRBV30 and TRBJ1-1; no clear D. CDR1 is GTSNPN and CDR2 is SVGIG in the germline V gene (reference sequence). The CDR3 contains 13 residues. With 0 bases removed from V and 10 bases from J, the gap between germline ends came to 15 bases. The CDR3 region is CAWSVWRPGTAFF. The CDR3 nucleotides are TGTGCCTGGAGTGTTTGGCGACCTGGTACAGCTTTCTTT.

The chain has TRBV29-1 and TRBJ1-2; a possible D gene is TRBD1 (6 bases). The germline gives CDR1 SQVTM, CDR2 ANQGSEA. The CDR3 contains 14 residues. V lost 6 bases, J lost 2 bases, and 16 bases lay in between. In DNA, the CDR3 is TGCAGCGTATCACCAGGGGCTGTGAACTATGGCTACACCTTC. It yields the protein CSVSPGAVNYGYTF.

The chain has TRBV29-1 and TRBJ2-1; the D gene could be TRBD1 or TRBD2 (5 bases each). Between the trimmed V and J ends, which lost 6 bases and 9 bases, there was a span of 12 bases. Germline assignment: CDR1 SQVTM and CDR2 ANQGSEA. This CDR3 has 11 residues. CDR3: CSVTEGTEQFF. The DNA for the CDR3 is TGCAGCGTCACCGAGGGGACTGAGCAGTTCTTC.

This chain connects TRBV6-5 to TRBJ2-5; D possibly matches TRBD1 or TRBD2 (6 bases each). Trimming removed 7 bases at V and 4 bases at J, with 13 bases between. Germline V gene lookup returns CDR1 MNHEY and CDR2 SVGAGI. The CDR3 extends over 13 amino acids. The CDR3 DNA sequence: TGTGCCAGCAAGAAAGGGGGGCGAGAGACCCAGTACTTC. The encoded protein is CASKKGGRETQYF.